The present T cell receptor beta chain was sequenced within a study of neurological immune-mediated disorders. Study at large: Secondary progressive disease was present in 3, and relapsing-remitting disease in roughly 30, of the roughly 35 multiple sclerosis patients.

This clonotype was recorded many times. Its antigen is unknown. The cDNA was produced through 5'RACE with 10-nucleotide random UMIs. TCRdb re-called the 5' RACE reads through MiXCR, storing one row per CDR3 protein. The sample includes over 45,000 distinct CDR3 sequences, 4% of them seen just once. Study results and limitations: The multiple sclerosis repertoire cluster was not associated with any clinical or MRI feature, with the authors stating that larger cohorts are needed. None of the CDR3 amino acid sequences in expanded clones turned up in more than one subject, which points to private repertoires in all groups.

V shed 3 bases and J 7 bases; nucleotides not matched to a gene: 6. CDR3 length equals 14 residues. The V gene's germline CDR1 is DFQATT and CDR2 SNEGSKA (reference sequence). This receptor was obtained from a woman aged 40 to 49 with multiple sclerosis. The chain joins TRBV20-1 to TRBJ1-2; 12 bases align to TRBD1. The source material was CD4+ T cells from blood. For the CDR3, the DNA is TGCAGTGCTAGGAGGGGACAGGGGGCTTCTGGCTACACCTTC. Translating gives CSARRGQGASGYTF.